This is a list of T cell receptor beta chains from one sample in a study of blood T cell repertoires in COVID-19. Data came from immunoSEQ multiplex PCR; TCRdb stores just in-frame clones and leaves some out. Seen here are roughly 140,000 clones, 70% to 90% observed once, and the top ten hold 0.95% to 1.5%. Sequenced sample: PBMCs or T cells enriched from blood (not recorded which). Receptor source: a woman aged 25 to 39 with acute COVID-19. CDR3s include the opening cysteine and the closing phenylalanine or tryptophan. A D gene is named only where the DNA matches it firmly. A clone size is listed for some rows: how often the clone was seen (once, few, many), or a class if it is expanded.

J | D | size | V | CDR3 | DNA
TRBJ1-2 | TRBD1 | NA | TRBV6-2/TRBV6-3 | CASSFPGQIYGYTF | TGTGCCAGCAGTTTTCCGGGACAGATTTATGGCTACACCTTC
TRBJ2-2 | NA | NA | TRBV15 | CATSRVRVGIGELFF | TGTGCCACCAGCAGGGTCAGGGTCGGCATCGGGGAGCTGTTTTTT
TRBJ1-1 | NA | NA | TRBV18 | CASSPRGMTTEAFF | TGTGCCAGCTCACCGAGGGGGATGACGACTGAAGCTTTCTTT
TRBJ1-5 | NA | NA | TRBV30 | CAWSPQGNQPQHF | TGTGCCTGGTCCCCGCAGGGGAATCAGCCCCAGCATTTT
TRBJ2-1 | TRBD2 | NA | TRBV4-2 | CASSQVSGGIFDEQFF | TGTGCCAGCAGCCAAGTGTCGGGAGGGATCTTCGATGAGCAGTTCTTC
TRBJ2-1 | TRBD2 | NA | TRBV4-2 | CASSQEGGLAVSSYNEQFF | TGTGCCAGCAGCCAAGAAGGAGGACTAGCAGTGTCCTCCTACAATGAGCAGTTCTTC
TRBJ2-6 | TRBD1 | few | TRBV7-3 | CASSLGPGQGLSGANVLTF | TGTGCCAGCAGCTTAGGGCCGGGACAGGGCCTCTCTGGGGCCAACGTCCTGACTTTC
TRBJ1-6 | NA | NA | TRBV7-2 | CASSLAPLGLSSYNSPLHF | TGTGCCAGCAGCTTAGCGCCCCTAGGCTTGAGCTCCTATAATTCACCCCTCCACTTT
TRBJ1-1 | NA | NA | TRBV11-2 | CASEVGNTEAFF | TGTGCCAGCGAGGTCGGGAACACTGAAGCTTTCTTT
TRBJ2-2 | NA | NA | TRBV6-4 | CASSVGDTGELFF | TGTGCCAGCAGTGTCGGGGACACCGGGGAGCTGTTTTTT
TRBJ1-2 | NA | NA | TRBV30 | CALKDSNNYGYTF | TGTGCGTTGAAGGACAGTAATAACTATGGCTACACCTTC
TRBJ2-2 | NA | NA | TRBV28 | CASTLAGGELFF | TGTGCCAGCACCTTGGCGGGAGGGGAGCTGTTTTTT
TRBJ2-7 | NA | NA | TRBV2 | CASRYRAQGIREQYF | TGTGCCAGCAGATACCGGGCACAGGGAATTCGCGAGCAGTACTTC
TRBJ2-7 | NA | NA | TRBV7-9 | CASSLNRDTGEQYF | TGTGCCAGCAGCCTGAACCGGGACACTGGGGAGCAGTACTTC
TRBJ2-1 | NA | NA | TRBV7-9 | CASSSGWPDFNSEQFF | TGTGCCAGCAGCTCCGGATGGCCCGATTTTAACAGTGAGCAGTTCTTC
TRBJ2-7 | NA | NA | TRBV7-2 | CASSEGHPSSYEQYF | TGTGCCAGCAGCGAGGGACACCCGAGCTCCTACGAGCAGTACTTC
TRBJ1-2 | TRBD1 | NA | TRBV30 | CAWKSLGQANGYTF | TGTGCCTGGAAGAGTCTGGGACAGGCAAATGGCTACACCTTC
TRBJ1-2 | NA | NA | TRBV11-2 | CASSQEEGGYTF | TGTGCCAGCAGCCAAGAGGAGGGGGGCTACACCTTC
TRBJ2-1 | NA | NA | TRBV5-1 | CASSLNAGEQFF | TGCGCCAGCAGCTTGAATGCGGGTGAGCAGTTCTTC
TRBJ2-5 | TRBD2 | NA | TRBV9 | CASSSTSGTQETQYF | TGTGCCAGCAGCAGTACTAGCGGGACCCAAGAGACCCAGTACTTC
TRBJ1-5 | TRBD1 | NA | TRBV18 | CASSPPGQGTEGNQPQHF | TGTGCCAGCTCACCCCCGGGACAGGGTACGGAGGGCAATCAGCCCCAGCATTTT
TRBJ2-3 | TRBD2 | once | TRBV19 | CASSIAGGRGTDTQYF | TGTGCCAGTAGTATAGCCGGCGGGAGGGGCACAGATACGCAGTATTTT
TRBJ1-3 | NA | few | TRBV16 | CASSPLSSGNTIYF | TGTGCCAGCAGCCCCCTGTCTTCTGGAAACACCATATATTTT
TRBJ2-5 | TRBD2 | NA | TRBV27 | CASSSLAGVETQYF | TGTGCCAGCAGTTCATTAGCGGGAGTAGAGACCCAGTACTTC
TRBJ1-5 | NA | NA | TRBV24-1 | CATSDLHGGVNQPQHF | TGTGCCACCAGTGATTTGCACGGGGGGGTGAATCAGCCCCAGCATTTT
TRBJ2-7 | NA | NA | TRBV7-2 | CASSLGTTASYEQYF | TGTGCCAGCAGCTTGGGCACGACGGCATCCTACGAGCAGTACTTC
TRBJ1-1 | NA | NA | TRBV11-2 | CASSFAGFDTEAFF | TGTGCCAGCAGCTTCGCAGGGTTCGACACTGAAGCTTTCTTT
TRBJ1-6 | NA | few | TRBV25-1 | CASSDGQLLRGSPLHF | TGTGCCAGCAGTGACGGGCAGCTATTAAGGGGGTCACCCCTCCACTTT
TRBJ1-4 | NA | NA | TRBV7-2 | CASSTREGKLFF | TGTGCCAGCAGTACCCGGGAAGGAAAACTGTTTTTT
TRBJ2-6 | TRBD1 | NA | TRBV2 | CVTGSISGANVLTF | TGTGTGACAGGGAGCATCTCTGGGGCCAACGTCCTGACTTTC
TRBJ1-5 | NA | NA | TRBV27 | CASSFWGENQPQHF | TGTGCCAGCAGTTTTTGGGGGGAGAATCAGCCCCAGCATTTT
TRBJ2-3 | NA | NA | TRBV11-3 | CASSRDFNTDTQYF | TGTGCCAGCAGTCGGGACTTTAACACAGATACGCAGTATTTT
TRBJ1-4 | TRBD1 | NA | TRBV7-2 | CASSSLVGQGQGEKLFF | TGTGCCAGCAGCTCCCTGGTTGGACAGGGCCAGGGTGAAAAACTGTTTTTT
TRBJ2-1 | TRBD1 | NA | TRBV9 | CASSVAGGVYNEQFF | TGTGCCAGCAGCGTAGCAGGGGGCGTTTACAATGAGCAGTTCTTC